One and the same sample provided the 15 T cell receptor beta chains below, sequenced in a study of regulatory T cells in long-lasting Graves disease. TCR beta libraries were built with iRepertoire HTBI primers and Arm-PCR of CDR3 regions. TCRdb re-called the multiplex PCR reads with MiXCR, one entry per CDR3 protein. The sample consists of 300,000 to 450,000 distinct CDR3 sequences, about 14% of them appearing once. Time point of the sample: newly diagnosed GD, antithyroid drugs for less than 3 months. Isolated PBMC RNA provided the starting material for the TCR library. The sequences come from peripheral blood mononuclear cells (PBMCs), collected at new diagnosis, from a patient treated with antithyroid drugs. The receptors here all came from a female donor with Graves disease.

The chain links TRBV12-3 or TRBV12-4 to TRBJ2-5; 9 nucleotides line up with TRBD2. V lost 6 bases and J lost 2; bases outside the gene matches: 7. This CDR3 is 15 amino acids long. The CDR3 DNA is TGTGCCAGCAGCAGGGGACTAGCTTCACAAGAGACCCAGTACTTC. This translates into CASSRGLASQETQYF.

This clonotype turned up a few times. This may arise from a read error, as a much more abundant clone is one base away. The J gene is TRBJ1-2, the V gene TRBV27; D is perhaps TRBD1 (6 bases). V lost 6 bases to trimming and J lost 7 bases, with 21 bases between them. Looked up from germline, CDR1 is MNHEY and CDR2 is SMNVEV (reference sequence). The CDR3 totals 15 residues. CDR3 in DNA: TGTGCCAGCAGACGCGGACAGAGCTTCCCCTGTGGCTACACCTTC. Protein: CASRRGQSFPCGYTF.

As regards this clonotype: Given a much more abundant clone one base away, this may be a read error. V is TRBV20-1 and J is TRBJ2-7; tentative D call: TRBD2 (5 bases). Trimming left V 1 base short and J 2 bases short, with 15 bases between. The CDR3 has 15 residues. Germline V lookup: CDR1 DFQATT, CDR2 SNEGSKA (reference sequence). The CDR3 DNA sequence: TGCAGTGCTAGAGGCCTTGCGGGTCTAACCTACGAGCAGTACTTC. It specifies CSARGLAGLTYEQYF.

This clonotype was counted ten times or more. The gene calls are TRBV20-1 and TRBJ1-2; TRBD1 matches 9 bases. V was clipped by 5 bases and J by 7 bases; unmatched bases: 5. CDR1 is DFQATT, CDR2 SNEGSKA, per germline (reference sequence). The CDR3 is 12 residues long. In DNA, the CDR3 is TGCAGTGCTCGGGACAGGGCCCCTGGCTACACCTTC. It codes for CSARDRAPGYTF.

This clonotype was picked up many times. This chain uses TRBV18 with TRBJ1-1; D is unclear. Germline CDR1 reads KGHSH; CDR2 reads LQKENI. The CDR3 has 14 amino acids. V was clipped by 2 bases and J by 1 base, with 8 bases between them. The CDR3 DNA follows: TGTGCCAGCTCACCATACCCCGGGAACACTGAAGCTTTCTTT. This translates into CASSPYPGNTEAFF.

This clonotype appeared many times. The chain couples TRBV2 to TRBJ2-5; TRBD2 agrees at 9 bases. Germline V CDR1 and CDR2: SNHLY, FYNNEI. CDR3 size: 15 residues. With V trimmed by 2 bases and J by 6 bases, 7 bases remained unmatched. CDR3 sequence (DNA): TGTGCCAGCAGTGAATCGCGCGGGGGGGGAAAGACCCAGTACTTC. Translating gives CASSESRGGGKTQYF. Full variable domain (remainder filled in from reference TRBV2 and TRBJ2-5): EPEVTQTPSHQVTQMGQEVILRCVPISNHLYFYWYRQILGQKVEFLVSFYNNEISEKSEIFDDQFSVERPDGSNFTLKIRSTKLEDSAMYFCASSESRGGGKTQYFGPGTRLLVL.

There are a few counts of this clonotype. The genes are TRBV2 and TRBJ2-5; 7 bases match TRBD2. V shed 5 bases and J 1 base; nucleotides not matched to a gene: 25. Germline CDR1 and CDR2: SNHLY and FYNNEI. The CDR3 contains 21 residues. CDR3 in DNA: TGTGCCAGCAGTCAAACAATGGGGGGGACCTCGTATGTCTACCGCCAAGAGACCCAGTACTTC. Its protein is CASSQTMGGTSYVYRQETQYF.

The chain is built from TRBV29-1 and TRBJ2-7; D is undetermined. The CDR3 has 14 residues. CDR1 SQVTM and CDR2 ANQGSEA come from the germline V gene. Trimming cost V 4 bases and J 2 bases, with 15 bases left between them. The CDR3 DNA is TGCAGCGTTGCCAGATATGAAGACCCCTACGAGCAGTACTTC. Translation: CSVARYEDPYEQYF.

This clonotype was recorded a few times. The chain recombines TRBV20-1 with TRBJ2-5; D perhaps matches TRBD1 (5 bases). This CDR3 is built from 13 residues. The ends were cut back, 1 base at V and 3 bases at J, with 9 bases in the middle. Germline lookup yields CDR1 DFQATT and CDR2 SNEGSKA (reference sequence). CDR3 in amino acids: CSARGQRKETQYF. The CDR3 DNA is TGCAGTGCTAGAGGACAGAGAAAAGAGACCCAGTACTTC.

The sample holds many counts of this clonotype. The rearrangement uses TRBV6-5 and TRBJ2-7; D ambiguous. V was shortened by 3 bases and J by 0 bases, with 9 bases between the two germline ends. The CDR3 length is 14 residues. Germline V gene sequence: CDR1 MNHEY, CDR2 SVGAGI. In nucleotides, the CDR3 is TGTGCCAGCAGTTATAGCCCCGTCTCCTACGAGCAGTACTTC. Encoded protein: CASSYSPVSYEQYF.

The rearrangement links TRBV20-1 to TRBJ2-1, with D possibly being TRBD2 (6 bases). V lost 3 bases to trimming and J lost 4 bases, with 13 bases between them. Germline CDR1 and CDR2: DFQATT and SNEGSKA (reference sequence). The CDR3 has 14 amino acids. The CDR3 here is CSARIAELYNEQFF. The CDR3 DNA follows: TGCAGTGCTAGGATAGCGGAGCTTTACAATGAGCAGTTCTTC.

V gene TRBV6-2 or TRBV6-3 combines with J gene TRBJ2-2; TRBD1 matches 7 bases. The CDR3 sequence is 17 residues long. V gave up 5 bases and J gave up 1 base; unmatched junction bases: 10. The germline V gene has CDR1 MNHEY and CDR2 SVGEGT. The CDR3 reads CASSPLGTAKNTGELFF. As DNA, the CDR3 is TGTGCCAGCAGTCCCTTGGGGACAGCCAAGAACACCGGGGAGCTGTTTTTT.

In its sample, this clonotype was seen many times. The chain couples TRBV10-1 to TRBJ1-1; D call uncertain. This CDR3 is built from 13 residues. From germline, CDR1 is WNHNN and CDR2 SYGVQD (reference sequence). The V and J ends lost 11 bases and 1 base respectively, with 14 bases between them. This CDR3 is CAGVPTENTEAFF. For the CDR3, the DNA is TGCGCCGGGGTACCGACGGAGAACACTGAAGCTTTCTTT.

This clonotype occurred many times. The rearrangement joins TRBV28 to TRBJ1-5; D gene unclear. Looked up from germline, CDR1 is MDHEN and CDR2 is SYDVKM. The germline V and J ends were trimmed by 3 bases and 5 bases, with 11 bases remaining between them. CDR3 length: 14 amino acids. Written as DNA, the CDR3 is TGTGCCAGCAGTTTGGCGCAGGTGTATCAGCCCCAGCATTTT. As protein: CASSLAQVYQPQHF.

This clonotype occurred many times. The chain uses TRBV30 and TRBJ1-1, with no clear D. Looked up from germline, CDR1 is GTSNPN and CDR2 is SVGIG (reference sequence). Trimming removed 0 bases at V and 1 base at J, with 6 bases between. The CDR3 sequence is 13 residues long. The CDR3 spells CAWSVWPNTEAFF. Here the CDR3 DNA reads TGTGCCTGGAGTGTTTGGCCGAACACTGAAGCTTTCTTT.